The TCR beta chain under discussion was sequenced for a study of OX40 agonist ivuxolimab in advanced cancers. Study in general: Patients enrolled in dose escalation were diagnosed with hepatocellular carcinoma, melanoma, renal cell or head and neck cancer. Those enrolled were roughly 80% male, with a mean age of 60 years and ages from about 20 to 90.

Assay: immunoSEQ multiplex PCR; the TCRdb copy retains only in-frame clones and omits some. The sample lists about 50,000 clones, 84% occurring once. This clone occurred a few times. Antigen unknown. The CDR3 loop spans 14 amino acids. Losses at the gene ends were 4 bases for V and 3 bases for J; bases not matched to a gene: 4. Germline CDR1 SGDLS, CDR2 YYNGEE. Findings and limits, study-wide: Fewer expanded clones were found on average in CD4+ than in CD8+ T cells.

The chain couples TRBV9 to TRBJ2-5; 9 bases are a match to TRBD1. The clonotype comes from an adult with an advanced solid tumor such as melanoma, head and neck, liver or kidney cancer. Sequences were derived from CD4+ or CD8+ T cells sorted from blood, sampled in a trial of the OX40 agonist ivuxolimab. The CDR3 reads CASSRWTGEETQYF. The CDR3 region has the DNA TGTGCCAGCAGCAGATGGACAGGGGAAGAGACCCAGTACTTC.